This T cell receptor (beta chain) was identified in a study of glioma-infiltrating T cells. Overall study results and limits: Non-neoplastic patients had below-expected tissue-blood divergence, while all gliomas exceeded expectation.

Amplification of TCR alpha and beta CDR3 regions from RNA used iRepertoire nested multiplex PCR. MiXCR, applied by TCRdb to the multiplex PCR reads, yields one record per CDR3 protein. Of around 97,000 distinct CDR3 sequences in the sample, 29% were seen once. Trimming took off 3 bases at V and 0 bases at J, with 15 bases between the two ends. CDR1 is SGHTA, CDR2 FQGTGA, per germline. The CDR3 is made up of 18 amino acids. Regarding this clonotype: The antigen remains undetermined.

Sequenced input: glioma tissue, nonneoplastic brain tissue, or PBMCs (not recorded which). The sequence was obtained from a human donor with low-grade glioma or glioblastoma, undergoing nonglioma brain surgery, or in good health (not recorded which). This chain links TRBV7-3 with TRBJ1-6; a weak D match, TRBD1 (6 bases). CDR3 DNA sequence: TGTGCCAGCAGCTTGGGGGGGGCAGGCAGCTCCTATAATTCACCCCTCCACTTT. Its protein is CASSLGGAGSSYNSPLHF.